This is a list of T cell receptor beta chains from one sample in a study of human T cells and chemical hapten exposure. TCRdb re-called the RACE reads with MiXCR, one entry per CDR3 protein. This repertoire shows 300,000 to 400,000 distinct CDR3 sequences, 4.5% to 6% found once; its top ten account for 2% to 3%. The sequencing here drew on whole blood, taken in connection with sensitization to the hapten diphenylcyclopropenone (DPC). These receptors originate from a woman aged 45-65 years with alopecia areata. Some clones in this sample may be carry-over from other donors' samples. Each CDR3 is given with its conserved first and last residue. Each record gives: CDR3 length, J gene, V gene, D gene, clone size, CDR3 protein, CDR3 DNA. D genes are given only for firm matches. Some rows have no size entry. The others give once, few or many, or a class for an expanded clone.

15,TRBJ2-3,TRBV7-6,TRBD2,few,CASSPSGVLTDTQYF,TGTGCCAGCAGCCCTAGCGGGGTTTTAACAGATACGCAGTATTTT
17,TRBJ1-5,TRBV6-6,TRBD1,.,CASSGDRGRRANQPQHF,TGTGCCAGCAGTGGGGACAGGGGACGCCGAGCTAATCAGCCCCAGCATTTT
14,TRBJ2-7,TRBV27,.,.,CASSLDPLRYEQYF,TGTGCCAGCAGTTTAGATCCTCTCCGCTACGAGCAGTACTTC
15,TRBJ1-1,TRBV5-1,.,.,CASSSGGASPSGAFF,TGCGCCAGCAGCTCGGGGGGGGCCTCCCCTTCCGGAGCTTTCTTT
15,TRBJ2-1,TRBV7-2,.,many,CASSLDPGLANEQFF,TGTGCCAGCAGCTTAGATCCCGGGCTAGCGAATGAGCAGTTCTTC
16,TRBJ2-2,TRBV5-4,.,.,CASSLYQTNRAGELFF,TGTGCCAGCAGCTTATACCAGACCAACAGGGCCGGGGAGCTGTTTTTT
14,TRBJ2-1,TRBV6-2/TRBV6-3,.,many,CASSWARLGNEQFF,TGTGCCAGCAGTTGGGCTCGCCTTGGCAATGAGCAGTTCTTC
14,TRBJ2-7,TRBV20-1,TRBD2,many,CSAAGLAGDDEQYF,TGCAGTGCCGCGGGACTAGCGGGAGACGATGAGCAGTACTTC
14,TRBJ2-3,TRBV10-3,TRBD2,many,CAIQMSGGTDTQYF,TGTGCCATCCAAATGAGCGGGGGCACAGATACGCAGTATTTT
15,TRBJ2-5,TRBV29-1,TRBD1,many,CSVESVQGVTETQYF,TGCAGCGTTGAATCGGTACAGGGGGTAACAGAGACCCAGTACTTC
13,TRBJ1-5,TRBV10-2,.,many,CASSESTGRPQHF,TGCGCCAGCAGTGAGTCGACCGGACGGCCCCAGCATTTT
17,TRBJ2-3,TRBV7-9,TRBD2,many,CASSPPAASGHTDTQYF,TGTGCCAGCAGCCCCCCCGCGGCTAGCGGACACACAGATACGCAGTATTTT
12,TRBJ1-5,TRBV6-2/TRBV6-3,.,few,CASSYSPQPQHF,TGTGCCAGCAGTTACTCTCCCCAGCCCCAGCATTTT
15,TRBJ2-3,TRBV24-1,TRBD1,few,CATSEQGAQGDTQYF,TGTGCCACCAGTGAACAGGGGGCGCAGGGAGATACGCAGTATTTT
12,TRBJ2-7,TRBV20-1,.,many,CSAKRGSDEQYF,TGCAGTGCTAAAAGGGGTAGCGACGAGCAGTACTTC
14,TRBJ2-7,TRBV5-1,.,few,CASSLRLGLNEQYF,TGCGCCAGCAGCTTACGGCTGGGACTCAACGAGCAGTACTTC
13,TRBJ1-3,TRBV6-1,.,many,CASTTGEGNTIYF,TGTGCCAGCACTACGGGGGAAGGAAACACCATATATTTT
11,TRBJ1-1,TRBV12-3/TRBV12-4,.,few,CASSSPREAFF,TGTGCCAGCAGTTCACCACGTGAAGCTTTCTTT
14,TRBJ2-3,TRBV18,.,many,CASSPPPEADTQYF,TGTGCCAGCTCACCACCCCCGGAGGCAGATACGCAGTATTTT
13,TRBJ1-5,TRBV30,.,.,CAWSGGANQPQHF,TGTGCCTGGAGTGGCGGGGCCAATCAGCCCCAGCATTTT
16,TRBJ1-6,TRBV5-6,.,.,CASSFGRSKLTSPLHF,TGTGCCAGCAGCTTCGGCAGGTCGAAACTCACTTCACCCCTCCACTTT
16,TRBJ2-5,TRBV24-1,TRBD1,.,CATSGSLTGDRETQYF,TGTGCCACCAGTGGTTCGTTAACAGGGGACCGAGAGACCCAGTACTTC
13,TRBJ2-7,TRBV18,.,few,CASSPKTSYEQYF,TGTGCCAGCTCACCAAAGACCTCCTACGAGCAGTACTTC
13,TRBJ2-7,TRBV27,.,many,CASRPYPSYEQYF,TGTGCCAGCAGACCCTACCCAAGCTACGAGCAGTACTTC
13,TRBJ1-1,TRBV25-1,.,.,CASRTHLNTEAFF,TGTGCCAGCAGGACACATTTGAACACTGAAGCTTTCTTT
15,TRBJ2-7,TRBV28,TRBD2,few,CASSFPLAGRYEQYF,TGTGCCAGCAGTTTCCCTCTAGCGGGAAGGTACGAGCAGTACTTC
14,TRBJ2-7,TRBV5-4,.,many,CASSLEGGAYEQYF,TGTGCCAGCAGCTTGGAAGGGGGGGCCTACGAGCAGTACTTC
15,TRBJ1-1,TRBV7-6,TRBD1,many,CASSPGGGVNTEAFF,TGTGCCAGCAGCCCAGGGGGGGGCGTAAACACTGAAGCTTTCTTT
14,TRBJ2-7,TRBV12-3/TRBV12-4,.,.,CASSPPPGSYEQYF,TGTGCCAGCTCCCCACCCCCCGGGAGTTACGAGCAGTACTTC
13,TRBJ1-1,TRBV6-6,.,.,CASTGGANTEAFF,TGTGCCAGCACGGGGGGGGCCAACACTGAAGCTTTCTTT
17,TRBJ2-3,TRBV4-3,TRBD2,many,CASSQALLAGDTDTQYF,TGCGCCAGCAGCCAAGCTCTCCTAGCGGGAGATACAGATACGCAGTATTTT
13,TRBJ2-1,TRBV6-2/TRBV6-3,TRBD2,many,CASGPSGGGPQFF,TGTGCCAGCGGACCAAGCGGGGGGGGTCCGCAGTTCTTC
16,TRBJ2-7,TRBV5-5,.,few,CASSSPGGTLSYEQYF,TGTGCCAGCAGCTCCCCAGGTGGGACTCTCTCCTACGAGCAGTACTTC
12,TRBJ2-7,TRBV12-3/TRBV12-4,.,many,CASSQIHYEQYF,TGTGCCAGCAGCCAGATTCACTACGAGCAGTACTTC
14,TRBJ2-3,TRBV29-1,TRBD2,.,CSVATSGSPDTQYF,TGCAGCGTCGCGACTAGCGGGAGCCCAGATACGCAGTATTTT
13,TRBJ2-1,TRBV10-2,.,many,CASSDGYPNEQFF,TGCGCCAGCAGTGACGGCTACCCAAATGAGCAGTTCTTC
17,TRBJ2-5,TRBV7-8,TRBD2,many,CASSPRLAGGPGETQYF,TGTGCCAGCAGCCCCCGACTAGCGGGAGGGCCGGGGGAGACCCAGTACTTC
14,TRBJ2-3,TRBV20-1,.,few,CSARGGSKGDTQYF,TGCAGTGCTCGAGGGGGGAGTAAGGGAGATACGCAGTATTTT
13,TRBJ1-2,TRBV3-1,.,few,CASSQDQKSGYTF,TGTGCCAGCAGCCAAGATCAGAAAAGCGGCTACACCTTC
13,TRBJ1-1,TRBV3-1,.,few,CASSFGPGREAFF,TGTGCCAGCAGTTTTGGGCCCGGGAGAGAAGCTTTCTTT
14,TRBJ1-4,TRBV15,.,many,CATSRWGTDEKLFF,TGTGCCACCAGCAGGTGGGGGACGGATGAAAAACTGTTTTTT
15,TRBJ2-7,TRBV4-2,.,many,CASSQDEGRYREQYF,TGTGCCAGCAGCCAAGATGAAGGCAGGTACCGCGAGCAGTACTTC
13,TRBJ2-5,TRBV5-1,.,few,CASSFTTQETQYF,TGCGCCAGCAGCTTTACTACTCAAGAGACCCAGTACTTC
13,TRBJ2-4,TRBV5-1,.,.,CASSPGDTDRSYF,TGCGCCAGCAGCCCCGGGGACACTGATCGGTCGTACTTC
16,TRBJ2-3,TRBV21-1,.,few,CASSKQGGSGTDTQYF,TGTGCCAGCAGCAAACAAGGCGGGTCTGGCACAGATACGCAGTATTTT
12,TRBJ2-3,TRBV20-1,.,many,CSAKPRVNTQYF,TGCAGTGCCAAACCGAGGGTAAATACGCAGTATTTT
14,TRBJ1-5,TRBV20-1,TRBD1,few,CSAFQTGRDQPQHF,TGCAGTGCCTTTCAGACAGGGCGGGATCAGCCCCAGCATTTT
16,TRBJ2-5,TRBV28,TRBD2,many,CASPPSAGSGSATQYF,TGTGCCAGCCCGCCTTCCGCGGGGAGCGGGAGTGCGACCCAGTACTTC
13,TRBJ1-5,TRBV7-9,.,many,CASSLWGDQPQHF,TGTGCCAGCAGCTTATGGGGGGATCAGCCCCAGCATTTT
15,TRBJ1-1,TRBV29-1,.,.,CSAGDSQNLNTEAFF,TGCAGCGCCGGGGACTCCCAGAACTTGAACACTGAAGCTTTCTTT
12,TRBJ2-7,TRBV29-1,TRBD1,many,CSVWTGDGEQYF,TGCAGCGTTTGGACAGGGGACGGCGAGCAGTACTTC